The 3 T cell receptor beta chains listed next were all sequenced from one sample in a study of T cells in women clearing cervical HPV infection. Here immunoSEQ multiplex PCR was the method, and the copy in TCRdb shows in-frame clones only, minus some. Reported are some 24,000 clones; the ten largest clones contain roughly 7%. What was sequenced was blood buffy coat. Receptors originate from a woman between 18 and 70 years old with a cervical HPV16 infection that either progressed to CIN3+ or cleared (not recorded which).

With respect to this clone: The CDR3 end lies 3 residues beyond the end of the read and is filled in from the germline J gene. The rearrangement uses TRBV30 and TRBJ1-2, with TRBD1 identical over 10 bases. Germline CDR1 GTSNPN, CDR2 SVGIG (reference sequence). J lost 3 bases, V lost 1 base, and 5 bases had no gene match. CDR3 length: 15 amino acids. The CDR3 loop is CAWSGQGAVYYGYTF. CDR3 DNA (partial): TGTGCCTGGAGTGGACAGGGGGCCGTTTACTATGGC.

For this clone: The CDR3 end falls 3 residues outside the read, so it is completed with the germline J gene. The chain couples TRBV18 to TRBJ1-1; 8 nucleotides line up with TRBD1. Germline values: CDR1 KGHSH, CDR2 LQKENI. CDR3 size: 15 residues. V dropped 5 bases and J dropped 7; count of bases not matched to a gene: 12. CDR3 DNA, as far as it was read: TGTGCCAGCTCAAACCCTAGGACAGGGTATTATGAA. Its translation: CASSNPRTGYYE. Given in full, the CDR3 is CASSNPRTGYYEAFF.

Frequency places this clone as medium-sized. The DNA ends 3 residues before the CDR3 does, and the rest of the CDR3 is filled in from the germline J gene. The chain is built from TRBV29-1 and TRBJ2-3, with D hard to call. CDR1 and CDR2 (germline): SQVTM, ANQGSEA. CDR3 length: 15 amino acids. V was clipped by 3 bases and J by 7 bases, with 20 bases between them. The CDR3 protein is CSVDLDSLSTNTQYF. CDR3 bases read: TGCAGCGTTGACCTCGACTCCCTATCCACGAATACG.